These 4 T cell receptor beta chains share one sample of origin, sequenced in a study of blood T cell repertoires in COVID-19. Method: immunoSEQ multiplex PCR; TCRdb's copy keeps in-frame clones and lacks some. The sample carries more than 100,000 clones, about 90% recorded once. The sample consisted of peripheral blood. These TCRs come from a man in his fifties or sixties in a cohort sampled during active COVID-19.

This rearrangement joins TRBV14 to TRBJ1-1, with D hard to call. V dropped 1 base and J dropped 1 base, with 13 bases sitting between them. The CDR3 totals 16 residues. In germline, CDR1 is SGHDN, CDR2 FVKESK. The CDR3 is CASSQAAGRGNTEAFF. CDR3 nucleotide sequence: TGTGCCAGCAGCCAAGCGGCGGGCCGTGGGAACACTGAAGCTTTCTTT.

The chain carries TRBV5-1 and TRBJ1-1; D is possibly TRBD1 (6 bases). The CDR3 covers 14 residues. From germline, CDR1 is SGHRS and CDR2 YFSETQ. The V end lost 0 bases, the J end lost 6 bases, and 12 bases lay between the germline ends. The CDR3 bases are TGCGCCAGCAGCTTGGCGGGGGGCTCGGCTGAAGCTTTCTTT. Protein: CASSLAGGSAEAFF.

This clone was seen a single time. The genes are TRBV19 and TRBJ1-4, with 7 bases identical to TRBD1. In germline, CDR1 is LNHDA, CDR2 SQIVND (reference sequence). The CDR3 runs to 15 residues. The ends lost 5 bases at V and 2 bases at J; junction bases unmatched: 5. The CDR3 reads CASSAGGGTNEKLFF. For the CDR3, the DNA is TGTGCCAGTAGTGCAGGGGGTGGCACTAATGAAAAACTGTTTTTT.

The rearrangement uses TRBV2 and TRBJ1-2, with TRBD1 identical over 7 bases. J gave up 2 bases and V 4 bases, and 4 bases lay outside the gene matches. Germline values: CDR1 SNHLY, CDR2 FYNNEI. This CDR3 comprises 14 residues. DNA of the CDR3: TGTGCCAGCAGTGCGGAGGGGGCGAACTATGGCTACACCTTC. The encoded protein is CASSAEGANYGYTF. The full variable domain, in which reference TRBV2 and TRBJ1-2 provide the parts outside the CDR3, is EPEVTQTPSHQVTQMGQEVILRCVPISNHLYFYWYRQILGQKVEFLVSFYNNEISEKSEIFDDQFSVERPDGSNFTLKIRSTKLEDSAMYFCASSAEGANYGYTFGSGTRLTVV.